Shown below are 17 T cell receptor beta chains from a single sample sequenced in a study of shared clonotypes between healthy human individuals. Method: immunoSEQ multiplex PCR; TCRdb's copy keeps in-frame clones and lacks some. The sample has 1,400,000 or so clones, 97% to 99% seen once. The specimen sequenced was naive CD4+ T cells sorted from blood. Subset meaning: CD45RA+ positively selected. The receptor set was obtained from a man between 25 and 39 years old in good health.

V usage is TRBV29-1 and J usage is TRBJ2-3; D is unresolved. This CDR3 has 13 residues. Germline V lookup: CDR1 SQVTM, CDR2 ANQGSEA. Written as DNA, the CDR3 is TGCAGTATTAAGTTAGTAGTCACAGATACGCAGTATTTT. Translation: CSIKLVVTDTQYF.

The gene calls are TRBV6-1 and TRBJ2-7, with 8 positions matching TRBD1. In germline, CDR1 is MNHNS, CDR2 SASEGT. The J segment lost 9 bases and the V segment lost 3 bases, leaving 10 bases of the junction unmatched. This CDR3 comprises 14 residues. CDR3 in DNA: TGTGCCAGCAGTGAGGGCAGGGGGCTCGGCGGGCAGTACTTC. It is translated as CASSEGRGLGGQYF.

J is TRBJ2-1 and V is TRBV7-8; 10 positions agree with TRBD2. The CDR3 covers 16 residues. Germline CDR1 and CDR2: SGHVS and FQNEAQ. The J segment lost 5 bases and the V segment lost 2 bases, leaving 6 bases of the junction unmatched. This chain's CDR3 is CASSLRTSGVDNEQFF. In nucleotides, the CDR3 is TGTGCCAGCAGCTTACGAACTAGCGGGGTCGACAATGAGCAGTTCTTC.

This chain uses TRBV2 with TRBJ1-4; no reliable D call. Trimming removed 6 bases from V and 8 bases from J, with 10 bases in between. CDR1 is SNHLY, CDR2 FYNNEI, per germline. The CDR3 runs to 12 residues. DNA of the CDR3: TGTGCCAGCAGGCCCGCGGGAGAAAAACTGTTTTTT. Its protein product is CASRPAGEKLFF. Full variable domain (outside the CDR3, taken from reference TRBV2 and TRBJ1-4): EPEVTQTPSHQVTQMGQEVILRCVPISNHLYFYWYRQILGQKVEFLVSFYNNEISEKSEIFDDQFSVERPDGSNFTLKIRSTKLEDSAMYFCASRPAGEKLFFGSGTQLSVL.

The chain carries TRBV2 and TRBJ1-2; 7 bases line up with TRBD1. Per germline, CDR1 SNHLY and CDR2 FYNNEI. This CDR3 region has 15 residues. J gave up 4 bases and V 4 bases, and 9 bases lay outside the gene matches. CDR3 bases: TGTGCCAGCAGTGGAAGAAAGACAGGGATCTATGGCTACACCTTC. Protein: CASSGRKTGIYGYTF.

This clone was recorded only once. The V call is TRBV6-1, the J call TRBJ2-1, with 7 nucleotides matching TRBD2. V lost 4 bases, J lost 8 bases, and 8 bases stayed unmatched. Germline values: CDR1 MNHNS, CDR2 SASEGT. The CDR3 sequence is 14 residues long. The CDR3 DNA reads as TGTGCCAGCAGTGCGCGGGAGCAGGACGATGAGCAGTTCTTC. Its protein product is CASSAREQDDEQFF.

The chain combines TRBV28 with TRBJ1-2; D unresolved. V lost 2 bases, J lost 8 bases, and 9 bases lay in between. Germline CDR1 MDHEN, CDR2 SYDVKM. The CDR3 is 12 amino acids. Here the CDR3 reads CASSLLEWGYTF. The CDR3 DNA sequence: TGTGCCAGCAGTTTACTGGAATGGGGCTACACCTTC.

The chain is built from TRBV28 and TRBJ2-7; 8 bases fit TRBD1. V lost 3 bases and J lost 13; bases outside the gene matches: 8. Germline CDR1 reads MDHEN; CDR2 reads SYDVKM. The CDR3 covers 12 residues. CDR3 bases: TGTGCCAGCAGTTTTAGGCTCAGGGGGCAATACTTC. The encoded protein is CASSFRLRGQYF.

Of note for this clone: The sample carries other DNA sequences with the same CDR3. CDR3 nucleotide sequence: TGTGCCAGCAGCTTAGGGCTAGCGGGAAGCAATGAGCAGTTCTTC. It codes for CASSLGLAGSNEQFF. This rearrangement joins TRBV7-9 to TRBJ2-1; 9 bases line up with TRBD2. The germline V gene encodes CDR1 SEHNR and CDR2 FQNEAQ (reference sequence). J gave up 6 bases and V 1 base, and 4 bases lay outside the gene matches. The CDR3 loop spans 15 amino acids.

The chain employs TRBV18 and TRBJ2-7; TRBD1 might be the D (6 bases). Germline assignment: CDR1 KGHSH and CDR2 LQKENI. V was shortened by 3 bases and J by 3 bases, with 12 bases between the two germline ends. The CDR3 covers 14 residues. CDR3 nucleotides: TGTGCCAGCTCACCCCAGGGGTCTCTCTACGAGCAGTACTTC. Protein: CASSPQGSLYEQYF. The full variable domain, with the rest looked up from reference TRBV18 and TRBJ2-7, is NAGVMQNPRHLVRRRGQEARLRCSPMKGHSHVYWYRQLPEEGLKFMVYLQKENIIDESGMPKERFSAEFPKEGPSILRIQQVVRGDSAAYFCASSPQGSLYEQYFGPGTRLTVT.

This chain links TRBV10-1 with TRBJ2-3, with 10 nucleotides matching TRBD1. Germline values: CDR1 WNHNN, CDR2 SYGVQD (reference sequence). Trimming removed 2 bases from V and 4 bases from J; junction bases left unmatched: 6. The CDR3 extends over 16 amino acids. For the CDR3, the DNA is TGCGCCAGCAGTGAGCCGCGGACAGGGGGGGCAGATACGCAGTATTTT. It translates to CASSEPRTGGADTQYF.

V usage is TRBV7-9 and J usage is TRBJ2-2; weak D call: TRBD1 (5 bases). Trimming left V 5 bases short and J 7 bases short, with 11 bases between. The CDR3 length is 13 residues. Germline V gene lookup returns CDR1 SEHNR and CDR2 FQNEAQ (reference sequence). The CDR3: CASSRRVSGELFF. In DNA form, the CDR3 reads TGTGCCAGCAGCCGCAGGGTTAGCGGGGAGCTGTTTTTT.

This chain uses TRBV15 with TRBJ2-2; possibly TRBD1 or TRBD2 for D (5 bases each). Germline V gene sequence: CDR1 LNHNV, CDR2 YYDKDF (reference sequence). The CDR3 covers 16 residues. The V gene lost 0 bases and the J gene lost 6 bases, with 14 bases spanning the gap. The CDR3 region is CATSRDPGRPAGELFF. CDR3 DNA: TGTGCCACCAGCAGAGACCCGGGACGGCCCGCCGGGGAGCTGTTTTTT. Full variable domain (rest looked up from reference TRBV15 and TRBJ2-2): DAMVIQNPRYQVTQFGKPVTLSCSQTLNHNVMYWYQQKSSQAPKLLFHYYDKDFNNEADTPDNFQSRRPNTSFCFLDIRSPGLGDTAMYLCATSRDPGRPAGELFFGEGSRLTVL.

This chain joins TRBV11-2 and TRBJ1-1; D remains ambiguous. Germline loops: CDR1 SGHAT, CDR2 FQNNGV. V gave up 1 base and J gave up 5 bases, with 8 bases separating them. There are 13 residues in the CDR3. The DNA for the CDR3 is TGTGCCAGCAGCTTAGGTCGGGGAACTGAAGCTTTCTTT. It specifies CASSLGRGTEAFF.

This rearrangement joins TRBV5-1 to TRBJ2-7; possibly TRBD1 for D (5 bases). The CDR3 length is 14 residues. Germline CDR1 is SGHRS and CDR2 is YFSETQ. With 0 bases removed from V and 7 bases from J, the gap between germline ends came to 14 bases. As DNA, the CDR3 is TGCGCCAGCAGCTTGGACAGGCGAAGCATGGAGCAGTACTTC. Protein product: CASSLDRRSMEQYF.

The chain has TRBV7-9 and TRBJ2-7; the match to TRBD2 covers 14 bases. Germline-derived CDR1 and CDR2 are SEHNR and FQNEAQ (reference sequence). Trimming at V came to 5 bases and at J to 6 bases, leaving 9 bases not matched to a gene. CDR3 length: 16 amino acids. The CDR3 bases are TGTGCCAGCAGCCGGACTAGCGGGAGGAATGTGGGCGAGCAGTACTTC. Translation gives CASSRTSGRNVGEQYF.

The chain combines TRBV7-2 with TRBJ2-1, with 8 bases that match TRBD2. This CDR3 has 15 amino acids. V dropped 4 bases and J dropped 1; count of bases not matched to a gene: 3. Germline V gene data show CDR1 as SGHTA and CDR2 as FQGNSA. The CDR3 DNA sequence: TGTGCCAGCAGCTCCAAGCGGGAGTCCTACAATGAGCAGTTCTTC. Translated, it gives CASSSKRESYNEQFF.